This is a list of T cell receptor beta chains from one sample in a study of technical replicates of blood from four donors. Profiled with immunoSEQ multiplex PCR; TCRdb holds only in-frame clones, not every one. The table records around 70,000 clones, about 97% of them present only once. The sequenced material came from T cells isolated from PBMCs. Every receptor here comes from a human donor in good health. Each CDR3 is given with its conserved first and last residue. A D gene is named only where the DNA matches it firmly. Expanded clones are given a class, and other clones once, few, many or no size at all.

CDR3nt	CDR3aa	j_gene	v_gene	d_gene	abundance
TGCGCCAGCAGCCAAGGAGACTATAATGAAAAACTGTTTTTT	CASSQGDYNEKLFF	TRBJ1-4	TRBV4-3	-	once
TGTGCCAGCAGCTCGGACAGGGCCTCCTACGAGCAGTACTTC	CASSSDRASYEQYF	TRBJ2-7	TRBV11-2	TRBD1	-
TGTGCCACCTGGAGGGTCACTGAAGCTTTCTTT	CATWRVTEAFF	TRBJ1-1	TRBV6-5	-	-
TGTGCCAGCAGTTATCTAGGCCGCCCTGGTGGCTACACCTTC	CASSYLGRPGGYTF	TRBJ1-2	TRBV6-5	-	-
TGTGCCAGCAGCTTAGATAGCGGGAGGCGCGACGAGCAGTACTTC	CASSLDSGRRDEQYF	TRBJ2-7	TRBV7-2	TRBD2	-
TGCGCCAGCAGCCAGCGAGGGTATAATGAGCAGTTCTTC	CASSQRGYNEQFF	TRBJ2-1	TRBV4-1	-	-
TGTGCCTGGAGTGTAACAGGAGGGGCCCAATCCTACGAGCAGTACTTC	CAWSVTGGAQSYEQYF	TRBJ2-7	TRBV30	-	once
TGTGCCAGCAGTTTAACGGTGGAGAATTCCGGGGAGCTGTTTTTT	CASSLTVENSGELFF	TRBJ2-2	TRBV28	-	-
TGTGCCAGCAGCTTACCGCCGCGTCGTTCGGGGGCCAACGTCCTGACTTTC	CASSLPPRRSGANVLTF	TRBJ2-6	TRBV7-8	-	-
TGTGCCAGTAGTCGACAACTGGCCAGCTCCTACGAGCAGTACTTC	CASSRQLASSYEQYF	TRBJ2-7	TRBV19	-	-
TGTGCCTGGAGTCGGAAGGGAGTATCTGGCTACACCTTC	CAWSRKGVSGYTF	TRBJ1-2	TRBV30	-	-